The present T cell receptor beta chain was sequenced within a study of CD8+CD57+ T cells in acquired aplastic anemia. Study-wide results and caveats: CD8+CD57+ cells from patients were less diverse than total CD4+ and CD8+ pools. Controls and patients did not differ significantly in CD8+ Simpson's diversity.

All sequencing subjects had displayed CD8+CD57+ cell expansion on flow cytometry. CD8+CD57+ effector memory cells from 2 of 12 patients also underwent sequencing. The authors bead-enriched CD8+CD57+ cells, obtaining a mean 1.6 ug DNA. Template material for TCR beta VDJ and CDR3 profiling consisted of genomic DNA. TCRdb re-analysed the reads in MiXCR, keeping a single row per CDR3 protein. The sample has about 20,000 distinct CDR3 sequences, 40% seen once. Remarks on this clonotype: The target antigen is unknown.

V dropped 3 bases and J dropped 1 base, with 3 bases sitting between them. This CDR3 has 11 amino acids. Germline V CDR1 and CDR2: SQVTM, ANQGSEA. This clonotype was obtained from a human donor with aplastic anemia. The chain joins TRBV29-1 to TRBJ1-1; D is undetermined. The sample was CD8+CD57+ T cells sorted from PBMCs. Subset reported: bead-enriched CD8+CD57+ effector memory T cells from SAA patients. The CDR3 loop is CSVDKNTEAFF. For the CDR3, the DNA is TGCAGCGTTGACAAGAACACTGAAGCTTTCTTT.